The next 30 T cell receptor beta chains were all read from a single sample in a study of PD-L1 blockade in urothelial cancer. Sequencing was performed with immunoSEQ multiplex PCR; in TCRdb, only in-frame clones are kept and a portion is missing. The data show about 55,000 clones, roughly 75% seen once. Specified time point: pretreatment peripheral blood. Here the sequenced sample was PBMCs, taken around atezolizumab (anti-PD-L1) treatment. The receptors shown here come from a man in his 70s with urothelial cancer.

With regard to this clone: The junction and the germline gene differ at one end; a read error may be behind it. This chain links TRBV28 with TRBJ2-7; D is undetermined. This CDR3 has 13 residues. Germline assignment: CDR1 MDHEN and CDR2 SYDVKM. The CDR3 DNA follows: TGTGCCAGCAGTTTATTTGACTCCTACGAACAGTACTTC. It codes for CASSLFDSYEQYF.

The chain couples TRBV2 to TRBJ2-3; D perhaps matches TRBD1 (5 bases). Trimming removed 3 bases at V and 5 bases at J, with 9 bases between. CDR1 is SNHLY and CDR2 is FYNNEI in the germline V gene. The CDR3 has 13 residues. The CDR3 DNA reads TGTGCCAGCAGTGAGCTAGGGGTAGATACGCAGTATTTT. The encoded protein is CASSELGVDTQYF.

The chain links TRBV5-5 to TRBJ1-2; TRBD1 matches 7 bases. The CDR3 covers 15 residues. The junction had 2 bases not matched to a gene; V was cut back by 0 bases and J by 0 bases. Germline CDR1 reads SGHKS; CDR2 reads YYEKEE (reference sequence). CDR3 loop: CASSLGDRANYGYTF. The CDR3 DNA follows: TGTGCCAGCAGCTTGGGGGACAGAGCTAACTATGGCTACACCTTC.

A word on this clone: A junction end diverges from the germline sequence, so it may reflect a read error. The CDR3 here is CASSLGLSARNTGELFF. In DNA form, the CDR3 reads TGTGCTAGCAGCTTAGGGTTGTCAGCGCGGAACACCGGGGAGCTGTTTTTT. The gene calls are TRBV7-7 and TRBJ2-2; D unresolved. CDR1 SSHAT and CDR2 FNYEAQ come from the germline V gene (reference sequence). The CDR3 runs 17 residues.

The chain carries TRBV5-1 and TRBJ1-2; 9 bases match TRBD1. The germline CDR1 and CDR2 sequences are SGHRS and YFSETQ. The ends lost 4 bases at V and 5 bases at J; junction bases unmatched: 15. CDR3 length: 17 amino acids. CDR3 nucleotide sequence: TGCGCCAGCAGCCCTTCCCGGGACAGGGATAGGACGTATGGCTACACCTTC. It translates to CASSPSRDRDRTYGYTF.

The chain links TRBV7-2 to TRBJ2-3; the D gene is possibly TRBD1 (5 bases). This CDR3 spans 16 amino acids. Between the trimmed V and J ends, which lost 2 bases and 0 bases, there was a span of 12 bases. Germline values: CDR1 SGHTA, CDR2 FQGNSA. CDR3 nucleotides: TGTGCCAGCAGCTTACAGGGTTCAACTAGCACAGATACGCAGTATTTT. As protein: CASSLQGSTSTDTQYF.

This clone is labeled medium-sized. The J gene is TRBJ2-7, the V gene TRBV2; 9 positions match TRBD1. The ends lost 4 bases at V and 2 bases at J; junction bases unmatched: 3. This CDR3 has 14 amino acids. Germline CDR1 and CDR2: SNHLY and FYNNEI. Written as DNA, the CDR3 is TGTGCCAGCAGTGGGCGGACAGGGGCCTACGAGCAGTACTTC. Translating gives CASSGRTGAYEQYF.

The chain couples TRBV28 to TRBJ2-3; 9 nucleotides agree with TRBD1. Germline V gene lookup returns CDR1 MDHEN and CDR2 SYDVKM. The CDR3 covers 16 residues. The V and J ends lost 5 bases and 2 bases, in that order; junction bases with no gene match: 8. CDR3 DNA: TGTGCCAGCAGTATCTCCGGGACAGGGTACACAGATACGCAGTATTTT. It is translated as CASSISGTGYTDTQYF. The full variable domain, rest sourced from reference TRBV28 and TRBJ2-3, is DVKVTQSSRYLVKRTGEKVFLECVQDMDHENMFWYRQDPGLGLRLIYFSYDVKMKEKGDIPEGYSVSREKKERFSLILESASTNQTSMYLCASSISGTGYTDTQYFGPGTRLTVL.

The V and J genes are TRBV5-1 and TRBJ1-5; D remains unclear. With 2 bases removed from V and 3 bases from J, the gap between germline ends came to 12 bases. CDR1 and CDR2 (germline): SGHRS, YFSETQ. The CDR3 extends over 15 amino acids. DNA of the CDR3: TGCGCCAGCAGCTTATCCGGGAGCATCAATCAGCCCCAGCATTTT. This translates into CASSLSGSINQPQHF.

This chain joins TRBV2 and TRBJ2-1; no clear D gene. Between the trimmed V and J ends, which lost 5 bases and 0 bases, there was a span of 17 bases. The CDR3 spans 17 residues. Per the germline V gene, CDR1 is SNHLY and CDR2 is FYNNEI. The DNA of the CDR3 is TGTGCCAGCAGTTCCGGCCCCGCAGGTGGCTCCTACAATGAGCAGTTCTTC. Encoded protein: CASSSGPAGGSYNEQFF.

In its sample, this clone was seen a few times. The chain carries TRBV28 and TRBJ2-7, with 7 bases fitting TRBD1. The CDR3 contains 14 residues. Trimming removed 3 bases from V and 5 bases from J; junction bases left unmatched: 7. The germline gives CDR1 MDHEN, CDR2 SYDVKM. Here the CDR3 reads CASSLIGGADEQYF. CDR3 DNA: TGTGCCAGCAGTTTGATAGGGGGCGCGGACGAGCAGTACTTC.

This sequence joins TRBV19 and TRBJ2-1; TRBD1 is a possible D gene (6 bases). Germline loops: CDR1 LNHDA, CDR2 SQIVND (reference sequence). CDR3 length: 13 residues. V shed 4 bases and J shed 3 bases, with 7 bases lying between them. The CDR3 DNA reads TGTGCCAGTAGTAGGGGACACTACAATGAGCAGTTCTTC. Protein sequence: CASSRGHYNEQFF. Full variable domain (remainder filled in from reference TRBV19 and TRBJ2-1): DGGITQSPKYLFRKEGQNVTLSCEQNLNHDAMYWYRQDPGQGLRLIYYSQIVNDFQKGDIAEGYSVSREKKESFPLTVTSAQKNPTAFYLCASSRGHYNEQFFGPGTRLTVL.

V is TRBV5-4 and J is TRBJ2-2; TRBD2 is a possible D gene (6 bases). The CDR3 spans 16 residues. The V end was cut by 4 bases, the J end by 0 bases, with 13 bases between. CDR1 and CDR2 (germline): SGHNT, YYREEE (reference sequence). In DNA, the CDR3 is TGTGCCAGCAGCATAGGGACTTATGCGAACACCGGGGAGCTGTTTTTT. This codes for CASSIGTYANTGELFF.

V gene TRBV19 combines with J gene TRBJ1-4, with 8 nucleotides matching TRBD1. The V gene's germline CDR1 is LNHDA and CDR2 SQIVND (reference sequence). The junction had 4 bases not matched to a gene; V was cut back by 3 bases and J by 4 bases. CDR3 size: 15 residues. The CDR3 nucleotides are TGTGCCAGTAGTATCGGACAGGGACTTAATGAAAAACTGTTTTTT. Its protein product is CASSIGQGLNEKLFF.

The CDR3 spells CASSSPKTSGNYYEQYF. The CDR3 bases are TGTGCCAGCAGCTCCCCAAAAACTAGCGGGAACTACTACGAGCAGTACTTC. The V call is TRBV7-2, the J call TRBJ2-7; 10 bases match TRBD2. J gave up 3 bases and V 4 bases, and 12 bases lay outside the gene matches. The CDR3 totals 17 residues. Per the germline V gene, CDR1 is SGHTA and CDR2 is FQGNSA. Full variable domain (remainder filled in from reference TRBV7-2 and TRBJ2-7): GAGVSQSPSNKVTEKGKDVELRCDPISGHTALYWYRQSLGQGLEFLIYFQGNSAPDKSGLPSDRFSAERTGGSVSTLTIQRTQQEDSAVYLCASSSPKTSGNYYEQYFGPGTRLTVT.

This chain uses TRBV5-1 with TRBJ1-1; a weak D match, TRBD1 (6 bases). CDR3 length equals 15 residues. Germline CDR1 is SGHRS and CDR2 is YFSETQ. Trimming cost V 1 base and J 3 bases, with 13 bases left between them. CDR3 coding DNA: TGCGCCAGCAGCTTGAATTCCAGGGGTGACACTGAAGCTTTCTTT. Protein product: CASSLNSRGDTEAFF. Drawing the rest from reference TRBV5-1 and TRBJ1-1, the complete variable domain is KAGVTQTPRYLIKTRGQQVTLSCSPISGHRSVSWYQQTPGQGLQFLFEYFSETQRNKGNFPGRFSGRQFSNSRSEMNVSTLELGDSALYLCASSLNSRGDTEAFFGQGTRLTVV.

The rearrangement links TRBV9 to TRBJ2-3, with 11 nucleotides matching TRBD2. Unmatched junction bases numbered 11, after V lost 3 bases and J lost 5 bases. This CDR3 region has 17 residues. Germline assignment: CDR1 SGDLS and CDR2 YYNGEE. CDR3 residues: CASSARSVLAGGDTQYF. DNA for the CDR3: TGTGCCAGCAGCGCCCGGTCAGTGCTAGCGGGAGGAGATACGCAGTATTTT.

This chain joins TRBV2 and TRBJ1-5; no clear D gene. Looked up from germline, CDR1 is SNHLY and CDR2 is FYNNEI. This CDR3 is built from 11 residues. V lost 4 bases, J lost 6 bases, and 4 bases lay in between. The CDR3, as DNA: TGTGCCAGCAGTGTCGGTCAGCCCCAGCATTTT. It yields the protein CASSVGQPQHF.

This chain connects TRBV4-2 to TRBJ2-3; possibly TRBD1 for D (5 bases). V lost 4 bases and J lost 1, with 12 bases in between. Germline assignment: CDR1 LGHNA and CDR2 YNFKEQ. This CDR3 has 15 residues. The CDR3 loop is CASSRQGSGTDTQYF. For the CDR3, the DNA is TGTGCCAGCAGCCGGCAGGGTAGTGGCACAGATACGCAGTATTTT.

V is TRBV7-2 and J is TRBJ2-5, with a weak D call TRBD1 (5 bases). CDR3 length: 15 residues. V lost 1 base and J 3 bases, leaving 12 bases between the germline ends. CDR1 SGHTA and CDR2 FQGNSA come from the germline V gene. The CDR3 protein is CASSLVQGREETQYF. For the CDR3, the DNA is TGTGCCAGCAGCTTAGTCCAGGGTCGGGAAGAGACCCAGTACTTC.

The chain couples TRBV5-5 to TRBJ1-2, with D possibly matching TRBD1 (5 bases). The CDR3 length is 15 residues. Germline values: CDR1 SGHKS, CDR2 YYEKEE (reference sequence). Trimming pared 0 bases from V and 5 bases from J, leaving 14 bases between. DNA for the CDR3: TGTGCCAGCAGCTTGGTGTTGACAGTCCTTTATGGCTACACCTTC. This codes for CASSLVLTVLYGYTF.

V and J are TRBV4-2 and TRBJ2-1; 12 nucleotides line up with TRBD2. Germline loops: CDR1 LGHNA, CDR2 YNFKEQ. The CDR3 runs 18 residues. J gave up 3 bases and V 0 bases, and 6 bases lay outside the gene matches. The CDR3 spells CASSQDPPGLAGYNEQFF. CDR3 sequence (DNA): TGTGCCAGCAGCCAAGATCCGCCGGGACTAGCGGGCTACAATGAGCAGTTCTTC.

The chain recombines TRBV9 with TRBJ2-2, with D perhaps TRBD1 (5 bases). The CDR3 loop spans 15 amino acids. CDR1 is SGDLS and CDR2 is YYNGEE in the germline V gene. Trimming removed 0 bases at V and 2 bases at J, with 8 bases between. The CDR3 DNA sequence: TGTGCCAGCAGCGTAGGTGGGGCCAACACCGGGGAGCTGTTTTTT. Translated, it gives CASSVGGANTGELFF.

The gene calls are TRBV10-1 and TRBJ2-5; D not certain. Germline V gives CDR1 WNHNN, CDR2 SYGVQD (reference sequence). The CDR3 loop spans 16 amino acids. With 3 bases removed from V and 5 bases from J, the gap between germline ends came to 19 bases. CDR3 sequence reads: CASSDGLVGLEETQYF. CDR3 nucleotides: TGCGCCAGCAGTGATGGTCTAGTGGGTCTAGAGGAGACCCAGTACTTC.

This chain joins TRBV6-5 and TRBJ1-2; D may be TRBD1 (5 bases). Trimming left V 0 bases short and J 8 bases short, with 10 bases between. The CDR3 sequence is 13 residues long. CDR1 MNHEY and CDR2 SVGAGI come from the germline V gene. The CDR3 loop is CASSYSGDRGYTF. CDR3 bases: TGTGCCAGCAGTTACTCAGGGGATAGGGGCTACACCTTC.

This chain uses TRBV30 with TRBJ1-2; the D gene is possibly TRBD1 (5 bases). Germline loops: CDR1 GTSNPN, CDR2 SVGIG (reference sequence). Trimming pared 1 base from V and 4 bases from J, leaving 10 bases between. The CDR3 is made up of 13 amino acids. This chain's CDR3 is CAWSEDIGYGYTF. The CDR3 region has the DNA TGTGCCTGGAGTGAGGACATTGGCTATGGCTACACCTTC. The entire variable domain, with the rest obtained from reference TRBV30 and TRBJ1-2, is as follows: SQTIHQWPATLVQPVGSPLSLECTVEGTSNPNLYWYRQAAGRGLQLLFYSVGIGQISSEVPQNLSASRPQDRQFILSSKKLLLSDSGFYLCAWSEDIGYGYTFGSGTRLTVV.

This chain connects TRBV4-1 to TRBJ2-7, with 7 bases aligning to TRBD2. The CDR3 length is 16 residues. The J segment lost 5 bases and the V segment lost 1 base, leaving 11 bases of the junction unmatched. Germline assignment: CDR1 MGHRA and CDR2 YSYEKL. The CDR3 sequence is CASSQVAAGVGNEQYF. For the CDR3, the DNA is TGCGCCAGCAGCCAAGTGGCTGCGGGAGTCGGCAACGAGCAGTACTTC.

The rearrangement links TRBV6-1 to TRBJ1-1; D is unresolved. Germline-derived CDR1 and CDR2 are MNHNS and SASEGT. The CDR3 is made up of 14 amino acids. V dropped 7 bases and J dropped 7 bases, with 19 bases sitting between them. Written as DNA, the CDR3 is TGTGCCAGCACACTTCAGGCCCATGCGGGTGAAGCTTTCTTT. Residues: CASTLQAHAGEAFF.

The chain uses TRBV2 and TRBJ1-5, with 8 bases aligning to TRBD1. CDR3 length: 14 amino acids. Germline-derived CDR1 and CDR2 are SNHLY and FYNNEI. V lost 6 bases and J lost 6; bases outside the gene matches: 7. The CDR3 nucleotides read TGTGCCAGCAGGACTGACAGGGGTCTTCAGCCCCAGCATTTT. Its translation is CASRTDRGLQPQHF.

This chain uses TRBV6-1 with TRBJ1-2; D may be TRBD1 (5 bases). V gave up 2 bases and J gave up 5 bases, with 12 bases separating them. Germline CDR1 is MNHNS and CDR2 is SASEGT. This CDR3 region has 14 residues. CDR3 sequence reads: CASSETGKLYGYTF. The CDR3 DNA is TGTGCCAGCAGTGAAACAGGAAAATTATATGGCTACACCTTC.